What follows are 27 T cell receptor beta chains derived from one specimen sequenced in a study of shared clonotypes between healthy human individuals. Clones were sequenced by immunoSEQ multiplex PCR, and TCRdb holds only the in-frame ones, with some missing. In the table there are 2 million to 3 million clones, 93% of which are singletons. Sequences were obtained from naive CD4+ T cells from PBMCs. Subset defined: CD45RA+ positively selected. The origin of the receptors is a man younger than 35 in good health. Some clones in this sample may be carry-over from other donors' samples.

This chain links TRBV5-1 with TRBJ2-2; D not resolved. CDR3 length: 14 amino acids. Looked up from germline, CDR1 is SGHRS and CDR2 is YFSETQ. V lost 2 bases and J 3 bases, leaving 8 bases between the germline ends. CDR3: CASSLDSHTGELFF. As DNA, the CDR3 is TGCGCCAGCAGCTTAGATTCCCACACCGGGGAGCTGTTTTTT. The variable domain in full, with the rest retrieved from reference TRBV5-1 and TRBJ2-2, is KAGVTQTPRYLIKTRGQQVTLSCSPISGHRSVSWYQQTPGQGLQFLFEYFSETQRNKGNFPGRFSGRQFSNSRSEMNVSTLELGDSALYLCASSLDSHTGELFFGEGSRLTVL.

The rearrangement links TRBV11-3 to TRBJ2-7; D possibly matches TRBD1 or TRBD2 (5 bases each). Per the germline V gene, CDR1 is SGHNT and CDR2 is YENEEA. The CDR3 sequence is 12 residues long. Trimming pared 2 bases from V and 6 bases from J, leaving 8 bases between. The CDR3 DNA reads as TGTGCCAGCAGCTTATCAGGGAGCGAGCAGTACTTC. This encodes CASSLSGSEQYF.

The chain couples TRBV6-4 to TRBJ2-3; D is undetermined. Germline V gene data show CDR1 as MRHNA and CDR2 as SNTAGT. Trimming removed 4 bases at V and 2 bases at J, with 10 bases between. The length of the CDR3 is 14 residues. The CDR3: CASSAQPYTDTQYF. The CDR3 bases are TGTGCCAGCAGTGCACAACCATACACAGATACGCAGTATTTT.

On this clone: Other DNA sequences in this specimen translate into the identical CDR3. This chain joins TRBV18 and TRBJ1-3; D gene unclear. The V and J ends lost 3 bases and 4 bases respectively, with 4 bases between them. Germline CDR1 and CDR2: KGHSH and LQKENI. This CDR3 region has 12 residues. This CDR3 reads CASSPDGNTIYF. The CDR3 region has the DNA TGTGCCAGCTCACCTGACGGAAACACCATATATTTT.

The chain employs TRBV5-6 and TRBJ2-5; 14 bases align to TRBD2. The CDR3 totals 15 residues. V lost 3 bases to trimming and J lost 9 bases; unmatched junction nucleotides: 7. Germline V gene data show CDR1 as SGHDT and CDR2 as YYEEEE. The CDR3: CASSWGLAGEGAQYF. In DNA form, the CDR3 reads TGTGCCAGCAGCTGGGGACTAGCGGGAGAAGGGGCCCAGTACTTC.

The V gene is TRBV18, the J gene TRBJ1-3; the D gene is possibly TRBD1 (6 bases). This CDR3 has 16 residues. The V gene's germline CDR1 is KGHSH and CDR2 LQKENI. With 3 bases removed from V and 0 bases from J, the gap between germline ends came to 12 bases. CDR3 protein: CASSPAGASSGNTIYF. CDR3 sequence (DNA): TGTGCCAGCTCACCGGCGGGGGCGAGCTCTGGAAACACCATATATTTT.

The chain joins TRBV15 to TRBJ1-4; no definite D call. The CDR3 length is 16 residues. Germline CDR1 and CDR2: LNHNV and YYDKDF (reference sequence). Trimming pared 1 base from V and 5 bases from J, leaving 14 bases between. The CDR3 here is CATSRGRAEKNEKLFF. The CDR3 DNA reads TGTGCCACCAGCAGAGGAAGGGCAGAAAAGAATGAAAAACTGTTTTTT.

This clone was seen just once. The chain links TRBV7-2 to TRBJ1-1; TRBD1 matches at 9 bases. Germline trimming cut 5 bases from V and 4 bases from J; bases unmatched to any gene: 5. This CDR3 has 14 residues. CDR1 is SGHTA and CDR2 is FQGNSA in the germline V gene. CDR3 sequence: CASSGQGTPTEAFF. In nucleotides, the CDR3 is TGTGCCAGCAGCGGACAGGGGACTCCCACTGAAGCTTTCTTT.

V and J are TRBV6-6 and TRBJ2-7, with D uncertain. In germline, CDR1 is MNHNY, CDR2 SVGAGI (reference sequence). Trimming cost V 7 bases and J 1 base, with 11 bases left between them. The CDR3 covers 13 residues. DNA for the CDR3: TGTGCCAGCACCGGAAGGCGGTCCTACGAGCAGTACTTC. It encodes CASTGRRSYEQYF.

This clone was seen once. The chain carries TRBV28 and TRBJ2-1, with D unresolved. The CDR3 is made up of 12 amino acids. Trimming left V 6 bases short and J 6 bases short, with 9 bases between. Per the germline V gene, CDR1 is MDHEN and CDR2 is SYDVKM. The DNA of the CDR3 is TGTGCCAGCAGAGGTACCCTCAATGAGCAGTTCTTC. This sequence encodes CASRGTLNEQFF. Full variable domain (rest looked up from reference TRBV28 and TRBJ2-1): DVKVTQSSRYLVKRTGEKVFLECVQDMDHENMFWYRQDPGLGLRLIYFSYDVKMKEKGDIPEGYSVSREKKERFSLILESASTNQTSMYLCASRGTLNEQFFGPGTRLTVL.

The rearrangement links TRBV28 to TRBJ1-3; weak D call: TRBD1 (6 bases). This CDR3 contains 16 residues. V was trimmed by 7 bases and J by 7 bases, leaving 23 bases between them. Germline assignment: CDR1 MDHEN and CDR2 SYDVKM. CDR3 protein: CASTLGWHRVGNTIYF. The DNA for the CDR3 is TGTGCCAGCACCCTTGGGTGGCACAGGGTAGGGAACACCATATATTTT. Drawing the rest from reference TRBV28 and TRBJ1-3, the complete variable domain is DVKVTQSSRYLVKRTGEKVFLECVQDMDHENMFWYRQDPGLGLRLIYFSYDVKMKEKGDIPEGYSVSREKKERFSLILESASTNQTSMYLCASTLGWHRVGNTIYFGEGSWLTVV.

The chain uses TRBV4-1 and TRBJ2-1; TRBD2 matches at 12 bases. Unmatched junction bases numbered 3, after V lost 2 bases and J lost 1 base. The CDR3 totals 17 residues. CDR1 and CDR2 (germline): MGHRA, YSYEKL. CDR3 residues: CASSQSTSGRSYNEQFF. The CDR3 DNA follows: TGCGCCAGCAGCCAAAGTACTAGCGGGAGGTCCTACAATGAGCAGTTCTTC.

This clone showed up just a few times. The chain combines TRBV28 with TRBJ1-5; 8 nucleotides line up with TRBD1. The CDR3 covers 14 residues. Germline loops: CDR1 MDHEN, CDR2 SYDVKM. With 4 bases clipped from V and 7 bases from J, the junction kept 6 bases outside the gene matches. Written as DNA, the CDR3 is TGTGCCAGCAGTTGGGTACAGGGGGGACAGCCCCAGCATTTT. Its translation is CASSWVQGGQPQHF.

The rearrangement uses TRBV7-2 and TRBJ1-2; tentatively, D is TRBD1 (6 bases). V shed 3 bases and J shed 8 bases, with 16 bases lying between them. CDR3 size: 14 residues. Germline CDR1 reads SGHTA; CDR2 reads FQGNSA. CDR3 nucleotide sequence: TGTGCCAGCAGCTTGTCTTGGGACACACAAGGCTACACCTTC. Its translation: CASSLSWDTQGYTF. Variable domain in full (rest from reference TRBV7-2 and TRBJ1-2): GAGVSQSPSNKVTEKGKDVELRCDPISGHTALYWYRQSLGQGLEFLIYFQGNSAPDKSGLPSDRFSAERTGGSVSTLTIQRTQQEDSAVYLCASSLSWDTQGYTFGSGTRLTVV.

This clone came up once. The V and J genes are TRBV4-2 and TRBJ1-6; D is ambiguous. Looked up from germline, CDR1 is LGHNA and CDR2 is YNFKEQ. The CDR3 consists of 14 residues. V lost 0 bases and J 6 bases, leaving 6 bases between the germline ends. DNA of the CDR3: TGTGCCAGCAGCCAAGAGAACCGTAATTCACCCCTCCACTTT. It encodes CASSQENRNSPLHF.

The V call is TRBV11-1, the J call TRBJ2-1; TRBD2 matches 13 bases. The trim removed 6 bases at V and 7 bases at J, leaving 6 bases unmatched. This CDR3 is built from 15 residues. Germline V CDR1 and CDR2: SGHAT, FQDESV (reference sequence). CDR3 bases: TGTGCCAGCAGTCGGACTAGCGGGAGTCGTAATGAGCAGTTCTTC. As protein: CASSRTSGSRNEQFF.

V and J are TRBV5-1 and TRBJ2-7, with D possibly matching TRBD2 (6 bases). This CDR3 comprises 15 residues. V dropped 3 bases and J dropped 2 bases, with 15 bases sitting between them. Germline CDR1 is SGHRS and CDR2 is YFSETQ. The CDR3 protein is CASSSTGDSPYEQYF. The CDR3 region has the DNA TGCGCCAGCAGCTCAACGGGAGACTCCCCCTACGAGCAGTACTTC.

The CDR3 spells CASSQGLAGGASTDTQYF. The CDR3 bases are TGTGCCAGCAGCCAGGGGCTAGCGGGAGGCGCTAGCACAGATACGCAGTATTTT. This sequence joins TRBV5-4 and TRBJ2-3; 11 bases agree with TRBD2. The germline V gene has CDR1 SGHNT and CDR2 YYREEE (reference sequence). V was pared by 4 bases and J by 0 bases, with 10 bases of the junction left unmatched. This CDR3 is 18 amino acids long.

The chain combines TRBV5-1 with TRBJ2-5; TRBD1 aligns across 10 bases. V was clipped by 4 bases and J by 4 bases; unmatched bases: 10. This CDR3 contains 16 residues. Germline CDR1 reads SGHRS; CDR2 reads YFSETQ. The CDR3 loop is CASSVTGTGDGETQYF. In nucleotides, the CDR3 is TGCGCCAGCAGCGTAACCGGGACAGGGGACGGAGAGACCCAGTACTTC.

The V and J genes are TRBV28 and TRBJ2-7; 8 bases agree with TRBD1. V lost 7 bases to trimming and J lost 2 bases; unmatched junction nucleotides: 16. In germline, CDR1 is MDHEN, CDR2 SYDVKM. The CDR3 covers 17 residues. The CDR3, as DNA: TGTGCCAGCAAGACAGGGGCTATTGGTGAGGGAACCTACGAGCAGTACTTC. It yields the protein CASKTGAIGEGTYEQYF.

The chain carries TRBV6-5 and TRBJ2-6; D remains ambiguous. V gave up 10 bases and J gave up 0 bases, with 10 bases separating them. The CDR3 contains 14 residues. CDR1 MNHEY and CDR2 SVGAGI come from the germline V gene. The CDR3 here is CATRSSSGANVLTF. CDR3 in DNA: TGTGCCACCCGCTCCTCCTCTGGGGCCAACGTCCTGACTTTC.

The chain recombines TRBV7-6 with TRBJ2-7; no clear D gene. The ends were cut back, 1 base at V and 0 bases at J, with 7 bases in the middle. Germline CDR1 reads SGHVS; CDR2 reads FNYEAQ. The CDR3 totals 14 residues. The CDR3 region is CASSLGALSYEQYF. CDR3 sequence (DNA): TGTGCCAGCAGCTTAGGTGCACTCTCCTACGAGCAGTACTTC.

The chain joins TRBV6-1 to TRBJ1-2, with no clear D. With 8 bases removed from V and 6 bases from J, the gap between germline ends came to 19 bases. Germline V lookup: CDR1 MNHNS, CDR2 SASEGT. The CDR3 runs 14 residues. The CDR3 here is CASGVPERPDGYTF. The CDR3 nucleotides read TGTGCCAGCGGAGTCCCCGAACGGCCCGATGGCTACACCTTC.

V usage is TRBV2 and J usage is TRBJ2-7, with D possibly TRBD2 on 6 matching bases. The CDR3 runs 13 residues. Trimming took off 4 bases at V and 4 bases at J, with 11 bases between the two ends. Germline V CDR1 and CDR2: SNHLY, FYNNEI. The CDR3 reads CASSGTAGYEQYF. Here the CDR3 DNA reads TGTGCCAGCAGTGGGACGGCGGGATACGAGCAGTACTTC.

In the case of this clone: In the same sample, other DNA sequences code for this CDR3. This sequence joins TRBV9 and TRBJ2-7; D not certain. Germline-derived CDR1 and CDR2 are SGDLS and YYNGEE. The CDR3 has 13 amino acids. V was shortened by 0 bases and J by 4 bases, with 8 bases between the two germline ends. The chain's CDR3 is CASSVGLEYEQYF. In DNA form, the CDR3 reads TGTGCCAGCAGCGTAGGTTTGGAGTACGAGCAGTACTTC.

This chain uses TRBV28 with TRBJ2-7, with 7 bases identical to TRBD2. J gave up 2 bases and V 3 bases, and 4 bases lay outside the gene matches. The CDR3 is made up of 14 amino acids. Germline V CDR1 and CDR2: MDHEN, SYDVKM. For the CDR3, the DNA is TGTGCCAGCAGTTTCACTAGCGTTACCTACGAGCAGTACTTC. Translation gives CASSFTSVTYEQYF.

About this clone: This sample also contains other DNA sequences that code for the same CDR3. The chain uses TRBV29-1 and TRBJ1-6; the D gene is possibly TRBD1 (6 bases). This CDR3 spans 13 amino acids. V dropped 4 bases and J dropped 3 bases, with 7 bases sitting between them. The germline V gene encodes CDR1 SQVTM and CDR2 ANQGSEA. CDR3 protein: CSVGTDYNSPLHF. The CDR3 bases are TGCAGCGTTGGGACAGACTATAATTCACCCCTCCACTTT.